These T cell receptor beta chains were read from a single sample in a study of cytomegalovirus exposure and HLA in healthy donors. The table came from immunoSEQ multiplex PCR; TCRdb's copy has only in-frame clones and leaves some out. The sample lists 120,000 or so clones; 75% to 90% were seen once. Input material: PBMCs. Receptors originate from a young woman in good health and CMV-seronegative. Both conserved end residues are part of each CDR3. The D gene is left open where the match is weak. Rows give clone size only sometimes, using once, few, many, or a class for an expanded clone.

abundance	v_gene	j_gene	d_gene	CDR3aa	CDR3nt
-	TRBV9	TRBJ2-5	-	CASSVGLSGTQYF	TGTGCCAGCAGCGTTGGACTCTCCGGGACCCAGTACTTC
-	TRBV14	TRBJ1-1	-	CASSQDAAQGSGAFF	TGTGCCAGCAGCCAAGATGCGGCTCAAGGATCTGGGGCTTTCTTT
-	TRBV6-5	TRBJ2-7	-	CASSDRDWRDEQYF	TGTGCCAGCAGTGACCGGGACTGGAGGGACGAGCAGTACTTC
-	TRBV10-2	TRBJ2-5	TRBD1	CASKQGGQGGQETQYF	TGCGCCAGTAAACAAGGGGGACAGGGTGGTCAAGAGACCCAGTACTTC
-	TRBV11-3	TRBJ2-7	TRBD1	CASSLRWAPGQGYEQYF	TGTGCCAGCAGCTTGAGATGGGCTCCGGGACAGGGCTACGAGCAGTACTTC
-	TRBV29-1	TRBJ1-2	-	CSVEDWRRYTF	TGCAGCGTTGAAGACTGGCGGCGCTACACCTTC
-	TRBV9	TRBJ2-3	TRBD2	CASSVNSGTGDTQYF	TGTGCCAGCAGCGTCAATAGCGGGACGGGGGATACGCAGTATTTT
-	TRBV19	TRBJ2-7	-	CASSIGTRYEQYF	TGTGCCAGTAGTATAGGGACACGCTACGAGCAGTACTTC
-	TRBV6-5	TRBJ2-4	-	CASSLRAKNIQYF	TGTGCCAGCAGTCTGCGAGCCAAAAACATTCAGTACTTC
few	TRBV7-9	TRBJ2-7	TRBD2	CASSLERSGGEQYF	TGTGCCAGCAGCTTAGAGAGGTCGGGAGGAGAGCAGTACTTC
-	TRBV19	TRBJ1-5	-	CASSIRGLYSNQPQHF	TGTGCCAGTAGTATAAGAGGCCTCTATAGCAATCAGCCCCAGCATTTT
-	TRBV6-5	TRBJ1-1	-	CASSYSGANTEAFF	TGTGCCAGCAGTTACTCAGGGGCCAACACTGAAGCTTTCTTT
-	TRBV7-6	TRBJ2-1	TRBD2	CASSLREGVEQFF	TGTGCCAGCAGCTTACGGGAGGGGGTTGAGCAGTTCTTC
-	TRBV25-1	TRBJ2-2	TRBD1	CASSTTGGGTGELFF	TGTGCCAGCAGCACGACAGGGGGGGGCACCGGGGAGCTGTTTTTT
-	TRBV7-9	TRBJ2-7	TRBD2	CASSLGGASGTYEQYF	TGTGCCAGCAGCTTAGGGGGGGCTAGCGGGACCTACGAGCAGTACTTC
-	TRBV27	TRBJ2-7	-	CASSRSAAGAYEQYF	TGTGCCAGCAGCCGATCCGCGGCAGGGGCCTACGAGCAGTACTTC
-	TRBV27	TRBJ2-2	-	CASSHGTGELFF	TGTGCCAGCAGTCACGGGACCGGGGAGCTGTTTTTT
-	TRBV27	TRBJ1-2	-	CASSTSQGNYGYTF	TGTGCCAGCAGTACTTCACAGGGTAACTATGGCTACACCTTC
-	TRBV2	TRBJ2-3	-	CASSDANSQYF	TGTGCCAGCAGTGATGCGAATTCGCAGTATTTT
-	TRBV7-3	TRBJ2-2	-	CASSLSRGSGELFF	TGTGCCAGCAGCTTAAGTCGAGGGTCCGGGGAGCTGTTTTTT
-	TRBV7-2	TRBJ2-7	-	CASSYREYYEQYF	TGTGCCAGCAGCTACCGGGAATACTACGAGCAGTACTTC
-	TRBV7-2	TRBJ2-1	TRBD2	CASRPLAGGRFSEQFF	TGTGCCAGCAGACCACTAGCGGGAGGTAGGTTTAGTGAGCAGTTCTTC
-	TRBV5-1	TRBJ2-3	TRBD2	CASSLVLVREADTQYF	TGCGCCAGCAGCTTGGTTTTAGTGCGGGAGGCAGATACGCAGTATTTT
-	TRBV4-1	TRBJ2-7	TRBD1	CASSTTDRATSYEQYF	TGCGCCAGCAGCACAACGGACAGGGCTACATCCTACGAGCAGTACTTC